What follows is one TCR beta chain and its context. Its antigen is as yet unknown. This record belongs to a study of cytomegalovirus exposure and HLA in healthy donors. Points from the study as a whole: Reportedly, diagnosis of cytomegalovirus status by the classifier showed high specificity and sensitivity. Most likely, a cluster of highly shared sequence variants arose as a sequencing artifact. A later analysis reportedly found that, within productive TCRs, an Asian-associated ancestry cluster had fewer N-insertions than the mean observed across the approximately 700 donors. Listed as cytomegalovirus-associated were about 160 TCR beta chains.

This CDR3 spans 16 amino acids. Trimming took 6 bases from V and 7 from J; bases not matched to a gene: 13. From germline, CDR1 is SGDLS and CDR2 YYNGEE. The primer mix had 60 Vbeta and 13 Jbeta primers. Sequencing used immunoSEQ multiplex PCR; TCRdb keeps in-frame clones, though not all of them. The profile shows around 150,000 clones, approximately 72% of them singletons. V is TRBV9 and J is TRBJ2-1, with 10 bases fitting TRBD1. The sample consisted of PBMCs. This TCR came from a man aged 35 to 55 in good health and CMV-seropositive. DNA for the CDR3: TGTGCCAGCACCCCAGAGGGGACAGGGGTATCGAATGAGCAGTTCTTC. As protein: CASTPEGTGVSNEQFF.